Listed below are T cell receptor beta chains from one sample, sequenced in a study of CD8 T cells in Susac syndrome. TCRdb re-called the immunoSEQ multiplex PCR reads with MiXCR, one entry per CDR3 protein. The sample has under 200,000 distinct CDR3 sequences; approximately 94% are singletons. Sequencing was done on a sample of CD4+ T cells from PBMCs. The source is a human donor with Susac syndrome. The CDR3 runs from the conserved cysteine through the conserved F or W. A D gene is named only where the DNA matches it firmly.

J gene	D gene	V gene	CDR3 protein
TRBJ2-1	TRBD1	TRBV20-1	CSARQGKKEQFF
TRBJ1-2	.	TRBV10-3	CAISEAEGSYGYTF
TRBJ1-6	TRBD1	TRBV14	CASSQGQGPVALHF
TRBJ2-2	.	TRBV5-1	CASSNQGTGELFF
TRBJ1-2	.	TRBV3-1	CASSHSSRNNYGYTF
TRBJ1-6	TRBD1	TRBV5-1	CASSSDREGSPLHF
TRBJ1-6	.	TRBV6-1	CASRRTFRSYNSPLHF
TRBJ1-5	.	TRBV10-3	CAISEGVAVNQPQHF
TRBJ2-1	.	TRBV14	CASSQQGRDGEQFF
TRBJ2-5	.	TRBV6-5	CASKGSMVRETQYF
TRBJ1-2	.	TRBV29-1	CSGSGAGGYTF
TRBJ2-1	TRBD2	TRBV19	CASHGTSGGAEQFF
TRBJ1-3	.	TRBV7-3	CASSLQPDNHPYF
TRBJ1-5	TRBD1	TRBV14	CASSQGQGPGQPQHF
TRBJ1-2	.	TRBV12-3/TRBV12-4	CASSLGTAMGYTF
TRBJ2-7	TRBD2	TRBV20-1	CSARRRGGSYEQYF
TRBJ2-6	.	TRBV18	CASTPGASGANVLTF
TRBJ1-5	.	TRBV7-9	CASSLSGGNQPQHF
TRBJ2-5	TRBD2	TRBV25-1	CASSEYGTSLGTQYF
TRBJ1-2	TRBD1	TRBV30	CAWSVGQGYGYTF
TRBJ2-5	.	TRBV5-1	CASSLAGAAKTQYF
TRBJ2-1	.	TRBV20-1	CSASSGSYNEQFF
TRBJ1-2	TRBD1	TRBV7-8	CASSLGQGAKGYTF
TRBJ2-1	.	TRBV12-3/TRBV12-4	CASSVNYEQFF
TRBJ2-7	.	TRBV15	CATSPQGSLSSYEQYF
TRBJ1-2	.	TRBV9	CASSGRGRGGGVSGYTF
TRBJ1-1	TRBD1	TRBV4-2	CASSGGTGVWDTEAFF
TRBJ2-3	.	TRBV5-1	CASSSSGTQGDTQYF
TRBJ2-1	TRBD1	TRBV5-1	CASSWGQEVNEQFF
TRBJ1-1	.	TRBV30	CAWSVRGSGTVNTEAFF
TRBJ1-1	TRBD1	TRBV7-2	CASSLQGAVGTEAFF
TRBJ2-1	TRBD1	TRBV20-1	CSATPRQGFNEQFF
TRBJ2-1	TRBD2	TRBV7-7	CASSSQRGYEQFF
TRBJ1-1	.	TRBV18	CASSPGGNTEAFF